This T cell receptor (beta chain) was recorded in a study of OX40 agonist ivuxolimab in advanced cancers. Study overall: A history of anti-PD-1, anti-PD-L1 or anti-CTLA-4 therapy was acceptable, and about 37% had some. One patient with hepatocellular carcinoma and two with cutaneous melanoma, three in all, had partial responses.

This table comes from immunoSEQ multiplex PCR, and its TCRdb copy is limited to in-frame clones, with some not included. The table includes more than 75,000 clones, 89% detected once. With 1 base clipped from V and 2 bases from J, the junction kept 7 bases outside the gene matches. Germline CDR1 LNHDA, CDR2 SQIVND (reference sequence). The CDR3 sequence is 18 residues long. Overall study findings and caveats: Antigens targeted by the expanded peripheral T cells were not determined.

This clone was seen a single time. As yet, its antigen is unknown. V and J are TRBV19 and TRBJ2-4; 11 bases are a match to TRBD2. Sample: CD4+ or CD8+ T cells sorted from blood, taken in a trial of the OX40 agonist ivuxolimab. This TCR derives from an adult with an advanced solid tumor such as melanoma, head and neck, liver or kidney cancer. CDR3 region: CASSIGSASGRTKNIQYF. CDR3 DNA sequence: TGTGCCAGTAGTATAGGTAGCGCTAGCGGGAGGACCAAAAACATTCAGTACTTC.